This T cell receptor beta chain was recovered during a study of spatial heterogeneity in lung cancer. Study information: Matched bulk RNA-seq yielded a T cell module score, and TCR transcript counts in tumor regions correlated strongly with that score.

By share, this clonotype counts as large. Its matching antigen is unknown. This CDR3 contains 13 residues. V shed 4 bases, J shed 5 bases, and the junction held 1 base outside the gene matches. General study findings and limits: Tracking of tumor mutation counts was seen in expanded intratumoral alpha and beta TCR counts.

Single TCR cDNA molecules each had their own unique molecular identifier. TCRdb analysed the 5' RACE reads with MiXCR anew, one entry per CDR3 protein. The table has about 11,000 distinct CDR3 sequences, about 5.5% seen once. Time point here: sample taken at primary tumor resection. This rearrangement joins TRBV12-3 or TRBV12-4 to TRBJ1-5; 8 bases match TRBD1. The sample in question was lung tumor tissue, obtained at surgery. This clonotype originated in a male donor with early-stage non-small cell lung cancer. The CDR3 region is CASSSGGDQPQHF. DNA for the CDR3: TGTGCCAGCAGTTCAGGGGGCGATCAGCCCCAGCATTTT.